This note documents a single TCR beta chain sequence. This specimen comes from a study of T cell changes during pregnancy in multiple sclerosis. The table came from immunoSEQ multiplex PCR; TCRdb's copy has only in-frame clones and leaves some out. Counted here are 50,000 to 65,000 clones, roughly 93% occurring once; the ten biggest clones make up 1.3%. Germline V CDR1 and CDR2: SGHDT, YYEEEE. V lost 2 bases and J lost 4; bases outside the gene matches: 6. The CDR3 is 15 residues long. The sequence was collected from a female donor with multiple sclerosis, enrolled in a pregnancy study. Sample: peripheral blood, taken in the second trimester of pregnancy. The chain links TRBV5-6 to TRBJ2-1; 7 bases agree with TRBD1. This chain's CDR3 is CASSLGTAKYNEQFF. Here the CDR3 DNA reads TGTGCCAGCAGCTTAGGGACAGCGAAATACAATGAGCAGTTCTTC.